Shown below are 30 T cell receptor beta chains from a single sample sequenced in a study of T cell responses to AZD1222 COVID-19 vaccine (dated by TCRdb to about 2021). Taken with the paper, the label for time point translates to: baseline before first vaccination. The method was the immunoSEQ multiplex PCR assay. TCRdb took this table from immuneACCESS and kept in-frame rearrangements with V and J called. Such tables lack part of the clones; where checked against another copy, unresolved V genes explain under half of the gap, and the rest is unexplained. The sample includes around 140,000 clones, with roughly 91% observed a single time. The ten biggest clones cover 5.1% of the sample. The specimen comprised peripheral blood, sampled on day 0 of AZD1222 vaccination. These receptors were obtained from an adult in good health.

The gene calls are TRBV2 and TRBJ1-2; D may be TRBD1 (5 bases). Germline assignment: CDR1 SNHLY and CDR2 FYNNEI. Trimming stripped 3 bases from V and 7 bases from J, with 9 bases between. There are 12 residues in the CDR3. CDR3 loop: CASSDGAGGYTF. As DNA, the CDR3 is TGTGCCAGCAGTGACGGGGCGGGTGGCTACACCTTC.

CDR3 in amino acids: CASTRQGAEAYGYTF. As DNA, the CDR3 is TGTGCCAGCACCAGACAGGGGGCGGAGGCCTATGGCTACACCTTC. This rearrangement joins TRBV6-5 to TRBJ1-2; TRBD1 agrees at 10 bases. The germline V gene has CDR1 MNHEY and CDR2 SVGAGI. Trimming at V came to 7 bases and at J to 4 bases, leaving 9 bases not matched to a gene. The CDR3 has 15 residues.

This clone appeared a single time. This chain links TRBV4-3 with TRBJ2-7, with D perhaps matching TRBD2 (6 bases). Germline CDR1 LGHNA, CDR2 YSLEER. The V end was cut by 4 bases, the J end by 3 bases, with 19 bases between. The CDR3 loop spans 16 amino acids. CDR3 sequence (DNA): TGCGCCAGCAGCCCATCCGGGACTCCTGGATACTACGAGCAGTACTTC. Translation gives CASSPSGTPGYYEQYF.

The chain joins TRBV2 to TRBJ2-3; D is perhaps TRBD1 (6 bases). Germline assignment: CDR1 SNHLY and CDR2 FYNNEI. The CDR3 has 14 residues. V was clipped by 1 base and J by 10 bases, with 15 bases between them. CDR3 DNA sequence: TGTGCCAGCAGTGAAGAGATAAGGGGGTATCCGCAGTATTTT. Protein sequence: CASSEEIRGYPQYF.

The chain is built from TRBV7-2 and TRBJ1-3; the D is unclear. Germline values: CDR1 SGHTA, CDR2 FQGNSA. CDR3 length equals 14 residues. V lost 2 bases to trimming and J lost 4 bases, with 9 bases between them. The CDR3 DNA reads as TGTGCCAGCAGCTTAAGCAGATCCGGAAACACCATATATTTT. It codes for CASSLSRSGNTIYF. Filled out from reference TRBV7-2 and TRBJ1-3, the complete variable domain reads GAGVSQSPSNKVTEKGKDVELRCDPISGHTALYWYRQSLGQGLEFLIYFQGNSAPDKSGLPSDRFSAERTGGSVSTLTIQRTQQEDSAVYLCASSLSRSGNTIYFGEGSWLTVV.

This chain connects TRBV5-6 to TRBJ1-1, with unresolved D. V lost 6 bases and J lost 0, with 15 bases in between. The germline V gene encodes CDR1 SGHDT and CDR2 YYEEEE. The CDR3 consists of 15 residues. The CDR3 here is CASTPSMNMNTEAFF. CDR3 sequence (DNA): TGTGCCAGCACCCCGTCGATGAACATGAACACTGAAGCTTTCTTT.

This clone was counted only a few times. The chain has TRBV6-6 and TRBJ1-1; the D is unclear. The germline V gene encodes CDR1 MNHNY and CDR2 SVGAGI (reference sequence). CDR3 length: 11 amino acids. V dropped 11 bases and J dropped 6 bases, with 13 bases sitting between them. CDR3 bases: TGTGCCGGGAGAGGTGGGCCTGAAGCTTTCTTT. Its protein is CAGRGGPEAFF.

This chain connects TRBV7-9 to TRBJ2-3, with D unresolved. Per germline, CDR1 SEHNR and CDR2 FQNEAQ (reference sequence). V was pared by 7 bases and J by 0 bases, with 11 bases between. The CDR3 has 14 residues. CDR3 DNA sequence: TGTGCCAGCACCCCTCCCGTGAGCACAGATACGCAGTATTTT. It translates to CASTPPVSTDTQYF.

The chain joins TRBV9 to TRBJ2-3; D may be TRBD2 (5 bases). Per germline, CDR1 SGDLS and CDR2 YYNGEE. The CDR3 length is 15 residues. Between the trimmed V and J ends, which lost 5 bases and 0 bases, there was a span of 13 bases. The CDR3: CASSLDFSSTDTQYF. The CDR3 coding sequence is TGTGCCAGCAGTCTGGACTTTTCTAGCACAGATACGCAGTATTTT.

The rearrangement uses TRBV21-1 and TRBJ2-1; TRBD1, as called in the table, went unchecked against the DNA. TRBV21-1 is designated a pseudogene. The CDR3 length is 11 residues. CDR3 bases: TGTGCCAGGTCACAGGGTCAGAGTCAGTTCTTC. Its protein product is CARSQGQSQFF.

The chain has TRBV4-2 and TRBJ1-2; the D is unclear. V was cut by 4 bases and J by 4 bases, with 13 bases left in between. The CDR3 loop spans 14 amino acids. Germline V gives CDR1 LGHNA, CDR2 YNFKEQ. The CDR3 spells CASSLHSGSYGYTF. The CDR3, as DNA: TGTGCCAGCAGCCTACACTCCGGGAGCTATGGCTACACCTTC.

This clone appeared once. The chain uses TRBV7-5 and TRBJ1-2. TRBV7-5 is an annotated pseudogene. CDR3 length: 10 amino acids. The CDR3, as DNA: TGTGCCAGTACCCCCATGAGCTACACCTTC. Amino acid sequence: CASTPMSYTF.

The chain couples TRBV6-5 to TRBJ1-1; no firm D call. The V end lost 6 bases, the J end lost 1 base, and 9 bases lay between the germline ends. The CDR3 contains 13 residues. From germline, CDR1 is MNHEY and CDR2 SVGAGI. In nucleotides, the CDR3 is TGTGCCAGCAGACGCCTGACGAACACTGAAGCTTTCTTT. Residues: CASRRLTNTEAFF.

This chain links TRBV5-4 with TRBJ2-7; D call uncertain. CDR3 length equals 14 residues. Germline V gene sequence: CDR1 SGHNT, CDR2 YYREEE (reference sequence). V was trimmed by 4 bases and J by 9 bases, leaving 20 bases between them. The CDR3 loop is CASSPEVDLAGQYF. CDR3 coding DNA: TGTGCCAGCAGCCCCGAGGTGGACCTCGCAGGGCAGTACTTC. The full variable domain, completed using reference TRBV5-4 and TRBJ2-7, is ETGVTQSPTHLIKTRGQQVTLRCSSQSGHNTVSWYQQALGQGPQFIFQYYREEENGRGNFPPRFSGLQFPNYSSELNVNALELDDSALYLCASSPEVDLAGQYFGPGTRLTVT.

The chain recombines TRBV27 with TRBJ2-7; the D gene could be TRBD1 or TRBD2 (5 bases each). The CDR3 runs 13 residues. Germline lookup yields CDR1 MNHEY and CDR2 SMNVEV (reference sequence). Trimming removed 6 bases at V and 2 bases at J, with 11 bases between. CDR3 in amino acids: CASSGTRTYEQYF. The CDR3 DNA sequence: TGTGCCAGCAGCGGGACGCGAACCTACGAGCAGTACTTC.

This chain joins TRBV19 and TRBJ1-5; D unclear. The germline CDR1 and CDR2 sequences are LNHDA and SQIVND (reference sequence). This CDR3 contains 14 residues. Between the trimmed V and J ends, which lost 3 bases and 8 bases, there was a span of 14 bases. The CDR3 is CASSIGQNIKPQHF. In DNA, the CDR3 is TGTGCCAGTAGTATCGGCCAGAATATTAAGCCCCAGCATTTT.

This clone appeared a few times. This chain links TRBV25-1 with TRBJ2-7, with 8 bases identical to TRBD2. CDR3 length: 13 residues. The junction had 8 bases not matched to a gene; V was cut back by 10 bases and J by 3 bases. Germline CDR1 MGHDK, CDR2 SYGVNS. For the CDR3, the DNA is TGTGCCACCGGGGGGGTAGATTTCTACGAGCAGTACTTC. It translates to CATGGVDFYEQYF.

The CDR3 reads CASSEGEVAKNIQYF. The CDR3 DNA reads TGCGCCAGCAGTGAAGGGGAGGTAGCCAAAAACATTCAGTACTTC. The chain uses TRBV10-2 and TRBJ2-4, with a tentative D call TRBD2 (6 bases). The CDR3 has 15 residues. The germline CDR1 and CDR2 sequences are WSHSY and SAAADI. Trimming took off 3 bases at V and 0 bases at J, with 9 bases between the two ends.

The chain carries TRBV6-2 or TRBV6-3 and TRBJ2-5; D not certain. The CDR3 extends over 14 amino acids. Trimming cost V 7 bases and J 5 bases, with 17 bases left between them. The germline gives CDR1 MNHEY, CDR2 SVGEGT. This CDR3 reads CASIPGGTQETQYF. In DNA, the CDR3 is TGTGCCAGCATCCCGGGCGGAACCCAGGAGACCCAGTACTTC.

The CDR3 loop is CASCLGVNTEAFF. CDR3 DNA sequence: TGTGCCAGCTGCTTAGGAGTGAACACTGAAGCTTTCTTT. The chain has TRBV27 and TRBJ1-1, with D uncertain. V was cut by 8 bases and J by 0 bases, with 10 bases left in between. The CDR3 length is 13 residues. Looked up from germline, CDR1 is MNHEY and CDR2 is SMNVEV (reference sequence).

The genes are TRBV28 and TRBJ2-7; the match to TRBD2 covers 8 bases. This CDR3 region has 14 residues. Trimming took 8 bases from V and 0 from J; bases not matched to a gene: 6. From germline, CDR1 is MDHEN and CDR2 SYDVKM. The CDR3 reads CASAPGGGSYEQYF. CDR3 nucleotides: TGTGCCAGCGCCCCCGGGGGGGGCTCCTACGAGCAGTACTTC.

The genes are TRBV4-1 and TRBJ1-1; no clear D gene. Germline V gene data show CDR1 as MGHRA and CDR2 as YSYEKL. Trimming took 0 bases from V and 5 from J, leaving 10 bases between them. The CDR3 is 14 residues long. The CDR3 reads CASSQDGRDTEAFF. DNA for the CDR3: TGCGCCAGCAGCCAAGATGGGCGGGATACTGAAGCTTTCTTT.

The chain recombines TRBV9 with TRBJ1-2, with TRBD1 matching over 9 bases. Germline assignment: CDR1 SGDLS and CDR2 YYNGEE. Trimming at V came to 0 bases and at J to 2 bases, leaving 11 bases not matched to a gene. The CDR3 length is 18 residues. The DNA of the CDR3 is TGTGCCAGCAGCGTAGTAGTGGACAGGGGAGATCAAAACTATGGCTACACCTTC. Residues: CASSVVVDRGDQNYGYTF.

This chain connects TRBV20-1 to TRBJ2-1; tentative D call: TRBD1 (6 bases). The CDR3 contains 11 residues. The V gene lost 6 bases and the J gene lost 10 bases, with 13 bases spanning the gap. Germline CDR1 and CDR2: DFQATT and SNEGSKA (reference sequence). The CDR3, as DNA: TGCAGTGCCCTGGGGGCGGTAGAGCAGTTCTTC. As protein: CSALGAVEQFF.

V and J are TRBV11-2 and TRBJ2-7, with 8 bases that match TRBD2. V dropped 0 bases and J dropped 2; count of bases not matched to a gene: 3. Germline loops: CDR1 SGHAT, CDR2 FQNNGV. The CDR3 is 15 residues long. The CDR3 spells CASSLDRLATYEQYF. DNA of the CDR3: TGTGCCAGCAGCTTAGATCGACTAGCGACCTACGAGCAGTACTTC.

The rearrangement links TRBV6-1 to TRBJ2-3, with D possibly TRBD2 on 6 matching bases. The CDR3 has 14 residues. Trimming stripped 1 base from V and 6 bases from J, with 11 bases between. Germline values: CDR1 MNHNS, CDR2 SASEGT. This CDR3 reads CASSEGAGTDTQYF. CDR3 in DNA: TGTGCCAGCAGTGAAGGGGCGGGGACGGATACGCAGTATTTT.

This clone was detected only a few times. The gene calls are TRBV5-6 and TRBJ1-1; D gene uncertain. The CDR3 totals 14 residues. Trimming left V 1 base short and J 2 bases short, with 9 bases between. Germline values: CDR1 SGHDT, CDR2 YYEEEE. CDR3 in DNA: TGTGCCAGCAGCTTGCCCCACAGAAACACTGAAGCTTTCTTT. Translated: CASSLPHRNTEAFF.

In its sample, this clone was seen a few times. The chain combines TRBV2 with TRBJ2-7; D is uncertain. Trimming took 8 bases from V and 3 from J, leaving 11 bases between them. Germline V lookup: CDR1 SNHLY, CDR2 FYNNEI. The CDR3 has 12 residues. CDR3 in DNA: TGTGCCAGCGAAAGGAAGGGCTACGAGCAGTACTTC. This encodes CASERKGYEQYF.

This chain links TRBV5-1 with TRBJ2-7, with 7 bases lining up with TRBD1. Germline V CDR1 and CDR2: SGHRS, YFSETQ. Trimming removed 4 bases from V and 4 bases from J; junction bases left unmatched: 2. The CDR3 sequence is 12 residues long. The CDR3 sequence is CASSPQGYEQYF. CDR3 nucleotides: TGCGCCAGCAGCCCACAGGGGTACGAGCAGTACTTC.

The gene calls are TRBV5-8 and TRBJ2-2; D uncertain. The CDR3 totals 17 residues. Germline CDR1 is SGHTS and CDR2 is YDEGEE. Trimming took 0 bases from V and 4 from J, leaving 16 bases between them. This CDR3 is CASSLAGRTAFTGELFF. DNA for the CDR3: TGTGCCAGCAGCTTGGCCGGTAGGACCGCATTCACCGGGGAGCTGTTTTTT.